The rows below give T cell receptor beta chains drawn from one sample of a study of cytomegalovirus exposure and HLA in healthy donors. Here immunoSEQ multiplex PCR was the method, and the copy in TCRdb shows in-frame clones only, minus some. The profile covers approximately 90,000 clones, with nearly 70% appearing a single time and more than 13% taken by the ten largest. Sequencing was performed on PBMCs. The source of these receptors is a woman in her fifties or sixties in good health and CMV-seropositive. Each CDR3 is given with its conserved first and last residue. Fields, in order: clone size, V gene, CDR3 length, J gene, D gene, CDR3 protein, CDR3 DNA. The D gene is left open where the match is weak. The size entry is marked missing in some rows and otherwise reads once, few, many or a size class.

once	TRBV6-1	13	TRBJ2-7	TRBD2	CAGGLAATYEQYF	TGTGCCGGCGGACTAGCTGCTACCTACGAGCAGTACTTC
NA	TRBV15	15	TRBJ1-5	NA	CATSRGELKQRPQHF	TGTGCCACCAGCAGAGGCGAGCTTAAGCAGCGGCCCCAGCATTTT
once	TRBV18	16	TRBJ1-1	TRBD1	CASSLTSTGGGTEAFF	TGTGCCAGCTCACTCACATCGACAGGGGGTGGCACTGAAGCTTTCTTT
NA	TRBV20-1	11	TRBJ1-1	NA	CGGQLNTEAFF	TGCGGCGGACAGCTGAACACTGAAGCTTTCTTT
NA	TRBV9	15	TRBJ1-4	TRBD1	CASSGIPGGGEKLFF	TGTGCCAGCAGCGGAATCCCAGGGGGAGGTGAAAAACTGTTTTTT
NA	TRBV10-1	14	TRBJ2-7	NA	CASSRTDTRGEQYF	TGCGCCAGCAGTCGGACAGATACCCGGGGAGAGCAGTACTTC
few	TRBV10-3	14	TRBJ1-2	TRBD1	CAISESGTGYGYTF	TGTGCCATCAGTGAGTCGGGGACAGGCTATGGCTACACCTTC
NA	TRBV10-3	14	TRBJ2-7	NA	CAISESAAGNEQYF	TGTGCCATCAGTGAGTCCGCGGCAGGGAACGAGCAGTACTTC
NA	TRBV27	14	TRBJ1-2	TRBD1	CASSHGTENYGYTF	TGTGCCAGCAGTCACGGGACAGAGAACTATGGCTACACCTTC
NA	TRBV18	12	TRBJ2-5	TRBD1	CASSPPGQEQYF	TGTGCCAGCTCACCCCCTGGACAGGAGCAGTACTTC
NA	TRBV27	14	TRBJ2-1	NA	CASNGGSSYNEQFF	TGTGCCAGCAACGGCGGTAGCTCCTACAATGAGCAGTTCTTC
NA	TRBV29-1	12	TRBJ2-5	TRBD2	CSAQRGGETQYF	TGCAGCGCCCAGAGGGGAGGGGAGACCCAGTACTTC
NA	TRBV7-3	14	TRBJ1-2	TRBD1	CASSLTGQGSGYTF	TGTGCCAGCAGCTTAACAGGACAGGGGTCTGGCTACACCTTC
NA	TRBV5-1	15	TRBJ2-2	NA	CASSPGVIRTGELFF	TGCGCCAGCAGCCCGGGAGTGATACGGACCGGGGAGCTGTTTTTT
NA	TRBV5-1	16	TRBJ2-7	TRBD2	CASRGSFTSGPYEQYF	TGCGCCAGCAGAGGTTCTTTTACTAGCGGGCCCTACGAGCAGTACTTC
NA	TRBV7-3	17	TRBJ2-4	TRBD1	CASSLASPPGTGNIQYF	TGTGCCAGCAGCTTGGCCTCTCCCCCCGGGACAGGGAACATTCAGTACTTC
NA	TRBV2	13	TRBJ2-7	TRBD1	CASRLDRVPEQYF	TGTGCCAGCAGACTAGACAGGGTCCCGGAGCAGTACTTC
NA	TRBV14	19	TRBJ2-1	NA	CASSQEERPRGFRTWEQFF	TGTGCCAGCAGCCAAGAAGAAAGGCCGAGAGGGTTCCGAACGTGGGAGCAGTTCTTC
NA	TRBV28	13	TRBJ2-7	NA	CASSFRGYYEQYF	TGTGCCAGCAGTTTCCGGGGGTACTACGAGCAGTACTTC
NA	TRBV7-3	13	TRBJ2-3	NA	CASSLMGRDTQYF	TGTGCCAGCAGCTTAATGGGCAGAGATACGCAGTATTTT
NA	TRBV5-1	17	TRBJ1-3	NA	CASSSLGTHSSGNTIYF	TGCGCCAGCAGCTCACTAGGAACACACAGTTCTGGAAACACCATATATTTT
NA	TRBV30	16	TRBJ1-1	NA	CAWSVSGGLANTEAFF	TGTGCCTGGAGTGTTTCCGGGGGTTTGGCGAACACTGAAGCTTTCTTT
NA	TRBV6-6	16	TRBJ2-5	NA	CASSYSRRGRQETQYF	TGTGCCAGCAGTTACTCGCGCAGAGGGCGACAAGAGACCCAGTACTTC
once	TRBV28	13	TRBJ2-7	TRBD2	CASLGGATYEQYF	TGTGCCAGTTTGGGAGGGGCGACCTACGAGCAGTACTTC